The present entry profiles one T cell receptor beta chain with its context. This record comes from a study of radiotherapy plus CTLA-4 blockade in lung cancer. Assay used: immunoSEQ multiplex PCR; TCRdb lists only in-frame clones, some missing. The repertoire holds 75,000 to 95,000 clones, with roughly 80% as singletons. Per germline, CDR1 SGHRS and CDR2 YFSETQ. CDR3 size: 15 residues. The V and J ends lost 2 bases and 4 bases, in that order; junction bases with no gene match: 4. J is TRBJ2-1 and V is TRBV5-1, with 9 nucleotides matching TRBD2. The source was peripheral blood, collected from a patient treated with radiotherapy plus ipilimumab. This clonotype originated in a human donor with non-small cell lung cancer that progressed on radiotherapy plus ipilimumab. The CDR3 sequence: CASSFSGSGYNEQFF. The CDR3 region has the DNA TGCGCCAGCAGCTTTAGCGGGAGTGGTTACAATGAGCAGTTCTTC.